Below, one T cell receptor beta chain is given with its context. Its antigen is unknown. This entry comes from a study of cytotoxic CD8 clonotypes in ibrutinib-treated CLL. As for the study in general: The patient breakdown showed 10 to 12 relapsed/refractory and about 16 treatment-naive cases, with under 18 IGHV unmutated. Recorded responses included around 24 partial and 2 complete; following median roughly 74 months, approximately 14 stayed remitted and roughly 12 progressed.

Overall study findings and caveats: Public clonotypes, an uncommon group, contracted or remained stable on treatment.

Sequencing was performed with immunoSEQ multiplex PCR; in TCRdb, only in-frame clones are kept and a portion is missing. The table records some 350,000 clones, 67% of them present only once. Frozen PBMC stocks contributed roughly 2 micrograms of genomic DNA to the TCR beta libraries. The TCR was taken from a human donor with chronic lymphocytic leukemia. The source material was PBMCs, sampled after 36 months of ibrutinib treatment.

CDR3 nucleotide sequence: TGTGCCAGTAGTATAGCCACAGGGATCGGCTCTGGAAACACCATATATTTT. The encoded protein is CASSIATGIGSGNTIYF. This sequence joins TRBV19 and TRBJ1-3, with D possibly TRBD1 on 6 matching bases. Trimming stripped 1 base from V and 0 bases from J, with 13 bases between. CDR1 LNHDA and CDR2 SQIVND come from the germline V gene (reference sequence). The CDR3 is 17 amino acids.